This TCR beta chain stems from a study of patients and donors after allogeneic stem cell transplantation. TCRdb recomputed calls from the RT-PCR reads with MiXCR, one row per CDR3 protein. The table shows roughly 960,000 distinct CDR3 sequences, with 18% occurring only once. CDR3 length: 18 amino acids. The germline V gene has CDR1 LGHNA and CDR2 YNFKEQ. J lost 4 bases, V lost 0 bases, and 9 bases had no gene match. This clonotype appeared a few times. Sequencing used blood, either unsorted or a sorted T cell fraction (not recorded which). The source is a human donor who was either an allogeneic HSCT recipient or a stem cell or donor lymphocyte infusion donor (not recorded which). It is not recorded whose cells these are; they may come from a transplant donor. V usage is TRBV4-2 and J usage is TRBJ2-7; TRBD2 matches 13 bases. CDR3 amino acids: CASSQDLELAGGPYEQYF. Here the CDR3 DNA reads TGTGCCAGCAGCCAAGATCTAGAACTAGCGGGGGGGCCTTACGAGCAGTACTTC.